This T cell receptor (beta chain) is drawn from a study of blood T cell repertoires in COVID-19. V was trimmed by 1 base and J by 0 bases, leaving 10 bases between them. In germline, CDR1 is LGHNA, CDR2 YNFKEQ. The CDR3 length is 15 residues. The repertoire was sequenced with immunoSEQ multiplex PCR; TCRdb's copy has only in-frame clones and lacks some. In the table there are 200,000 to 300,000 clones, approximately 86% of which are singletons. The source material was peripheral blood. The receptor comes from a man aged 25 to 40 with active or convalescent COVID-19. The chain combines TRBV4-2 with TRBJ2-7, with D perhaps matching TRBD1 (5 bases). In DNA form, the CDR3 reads TGTGCCAGCAGCCAAGGGGGCCACGCCTCCTACGAGCAGTACTTC. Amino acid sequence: CASSQGGHASYEQYF.